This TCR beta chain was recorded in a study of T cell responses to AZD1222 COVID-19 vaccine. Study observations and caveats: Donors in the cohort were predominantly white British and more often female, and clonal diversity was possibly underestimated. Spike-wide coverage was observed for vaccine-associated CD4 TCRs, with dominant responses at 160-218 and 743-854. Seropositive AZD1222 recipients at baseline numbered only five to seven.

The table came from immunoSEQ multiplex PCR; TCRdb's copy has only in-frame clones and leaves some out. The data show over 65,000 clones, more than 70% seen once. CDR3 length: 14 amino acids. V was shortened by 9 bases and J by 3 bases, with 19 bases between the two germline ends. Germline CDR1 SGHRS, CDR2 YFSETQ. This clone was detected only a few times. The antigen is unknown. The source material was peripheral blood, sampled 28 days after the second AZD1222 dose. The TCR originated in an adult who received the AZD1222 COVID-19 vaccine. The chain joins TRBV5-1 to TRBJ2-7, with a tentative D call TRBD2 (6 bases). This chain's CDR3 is CATARRLGDYEQYF. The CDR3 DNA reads TGCGCCACCGCCCGGAGACTAGGGGACTACGAGCAGTACTTC.